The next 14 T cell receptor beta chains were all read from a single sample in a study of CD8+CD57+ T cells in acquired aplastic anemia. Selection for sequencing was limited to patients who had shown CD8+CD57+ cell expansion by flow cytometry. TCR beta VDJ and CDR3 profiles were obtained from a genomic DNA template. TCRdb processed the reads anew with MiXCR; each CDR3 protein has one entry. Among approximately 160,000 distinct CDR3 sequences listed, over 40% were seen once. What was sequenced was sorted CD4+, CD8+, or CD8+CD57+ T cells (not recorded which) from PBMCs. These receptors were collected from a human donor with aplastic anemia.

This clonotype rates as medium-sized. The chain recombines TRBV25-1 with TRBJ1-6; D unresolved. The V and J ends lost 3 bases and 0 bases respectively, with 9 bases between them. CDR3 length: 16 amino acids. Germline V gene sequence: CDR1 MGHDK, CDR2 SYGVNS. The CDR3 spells CASSDTASSYNSPLHF. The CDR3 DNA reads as TGTGCCAGCAGTGATACGGCGAGCTCCTATAATTCACCCCTCCACTTT. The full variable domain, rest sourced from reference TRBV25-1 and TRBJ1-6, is EADIYQTPRYLVIGTGKKITLECSQTMGHDKMYWYQQDPGMELHLIHYSYGVNSTEKGDLSSESTVSRIRTEHFPLTLESARPSHTSQYLCASSDTASSYNSPLHFGNGTRLTVT.

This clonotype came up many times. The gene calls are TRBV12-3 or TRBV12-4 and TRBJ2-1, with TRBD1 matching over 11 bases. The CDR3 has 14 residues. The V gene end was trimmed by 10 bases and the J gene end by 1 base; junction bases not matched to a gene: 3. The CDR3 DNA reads TGTGCCACTGGACAGGGGGCTTCCTACAATGAGCAGTTCTTC. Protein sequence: CATGQGASYNEQFF.

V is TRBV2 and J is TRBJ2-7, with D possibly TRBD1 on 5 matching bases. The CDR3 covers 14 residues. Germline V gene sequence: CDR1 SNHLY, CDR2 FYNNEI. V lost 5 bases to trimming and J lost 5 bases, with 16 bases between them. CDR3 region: CASSLVIRADEQYF. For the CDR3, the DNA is TGTGCCAGCAGTTTGGTAATCAGGGCCGACGAGCAGTACTTC.

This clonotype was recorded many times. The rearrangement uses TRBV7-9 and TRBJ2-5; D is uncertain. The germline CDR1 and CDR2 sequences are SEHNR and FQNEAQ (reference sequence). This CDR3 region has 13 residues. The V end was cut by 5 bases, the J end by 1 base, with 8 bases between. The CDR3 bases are TGTGCCAGCAGCCGGGTGGGCCAAGAGACCCAGTACTTC. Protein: CASSRVGQETQYF.

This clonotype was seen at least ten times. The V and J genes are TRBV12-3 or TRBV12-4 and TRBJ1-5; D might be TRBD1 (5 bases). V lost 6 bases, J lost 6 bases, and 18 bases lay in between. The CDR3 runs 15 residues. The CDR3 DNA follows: TGTGCCAGCAGCACCCGGTCAGGGTGGCGTCAGCCCCAGCATTTT. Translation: CASSTRSGWRQPQHF.

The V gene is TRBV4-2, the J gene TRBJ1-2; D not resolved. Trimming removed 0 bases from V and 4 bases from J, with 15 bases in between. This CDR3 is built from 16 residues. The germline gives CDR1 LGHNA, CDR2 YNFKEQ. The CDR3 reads CASSQDRMAGSYGYTF. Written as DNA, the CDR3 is TGTGCCAGCAGCCAAGATCGGATGGCGGGGAGCTATGGCTACACCTTC.

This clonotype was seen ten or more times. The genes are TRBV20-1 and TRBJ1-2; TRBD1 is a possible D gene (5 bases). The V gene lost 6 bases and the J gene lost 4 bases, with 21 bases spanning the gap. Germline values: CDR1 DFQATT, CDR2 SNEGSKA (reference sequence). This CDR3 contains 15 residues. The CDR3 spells CSARVPGQARYGYTF. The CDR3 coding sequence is TGCAGTGCCAGGGTCCCAGGGCAGGCTCGCTATGGCTACACCTTC.

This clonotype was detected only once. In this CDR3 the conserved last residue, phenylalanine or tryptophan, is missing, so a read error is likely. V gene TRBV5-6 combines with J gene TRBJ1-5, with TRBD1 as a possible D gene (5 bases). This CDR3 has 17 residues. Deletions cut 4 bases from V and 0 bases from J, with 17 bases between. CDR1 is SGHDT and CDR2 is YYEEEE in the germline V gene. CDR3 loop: CASSIAGDGHSNQPQHS. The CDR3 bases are TGTGCCAGCAGCATCGCCGGGGACGGACATAGCAATCAGCCCCAGCATTCT.

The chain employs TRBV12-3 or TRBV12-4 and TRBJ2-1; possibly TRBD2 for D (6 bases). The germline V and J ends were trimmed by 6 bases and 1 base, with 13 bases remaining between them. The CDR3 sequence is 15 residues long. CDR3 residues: CASRGGLSSYNEQFF. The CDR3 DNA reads TGTGCCAGCAGGGGGGGACTGTCGTCCTACAATGAGCAGTTCTTC.

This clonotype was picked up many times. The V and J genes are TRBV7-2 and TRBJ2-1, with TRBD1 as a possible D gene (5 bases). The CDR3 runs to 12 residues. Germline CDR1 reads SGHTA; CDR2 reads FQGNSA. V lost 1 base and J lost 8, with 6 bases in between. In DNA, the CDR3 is TGTGCCAGCAGCTTAGGGGGCGATGAGCAGTTCTTC. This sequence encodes CASSLGGDEQFF. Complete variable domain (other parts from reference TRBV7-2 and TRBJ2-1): GAGVSQSPSNKVTEKGKDVELRCDPISGHTALYWYRQSLGQGLEFLIYFQGNSAPDKSGLPSDRFSAERTGGSVSTLTIQRTQQEDSAVYLCASSLGGDEQFFGPGTRLTVL.

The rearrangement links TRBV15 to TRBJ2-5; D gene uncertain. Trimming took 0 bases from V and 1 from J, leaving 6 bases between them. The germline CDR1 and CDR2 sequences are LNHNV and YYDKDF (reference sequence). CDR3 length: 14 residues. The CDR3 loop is CATSRDSFQETQYF. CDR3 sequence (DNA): TGTGCCACCAGCAGAGATTCGTTCCAAGAGACCCAGTACTTC.

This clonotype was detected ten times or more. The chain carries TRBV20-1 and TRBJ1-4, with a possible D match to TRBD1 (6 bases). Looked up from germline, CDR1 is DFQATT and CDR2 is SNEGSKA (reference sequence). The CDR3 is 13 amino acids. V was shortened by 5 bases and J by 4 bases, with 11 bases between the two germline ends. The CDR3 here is CSAPDRSNEKLFF. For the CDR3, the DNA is TGCAGTGCTCCAGACAGGAGTAATGAAAAACTGTTTTTT.

CDR3 nucleotide sequence: TGTGCCACCAGCAGAGATCTTGACCCGTTCGAAGCTTTCTTT. Translated, it gives CATSRDLDPFEAFF. The genes are TRBV15 and TRBJ1-1; D ambiguous. This CDR3 comprises 14 residues. CDR1 is LNHNV and CDR2 is YYDKDF in the germline V gene (reference sequence). V was clipped by 0 bases and J by 8 bases, with 13 bases between them.

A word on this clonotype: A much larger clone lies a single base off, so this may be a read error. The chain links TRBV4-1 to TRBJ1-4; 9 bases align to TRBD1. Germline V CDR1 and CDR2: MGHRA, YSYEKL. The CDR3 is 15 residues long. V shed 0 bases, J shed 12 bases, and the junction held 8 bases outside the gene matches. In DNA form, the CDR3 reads TGCGCCAGCAGCCAAGATAGAGACAGGGGGGAAGAACTGTTTTTT. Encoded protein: CASSQDRDRGEELFF.